These 5 T cell receptor beta chains were all obtained from the same sample, sequenced in a study of beta chain features in type 1 diabetes. Broader study findings: Patients with Type 1 diabetes showed moderately but significantly shorter TCRB CDR3s in all four CD4+ subsets.

These TCRs are of unknown antigen specificity. All of the isolated RNA was reverse transcribed, so expressed TCRB transcripts were sequenced. Libraries were prepared by immunoSEQ multiplex PCR; TCRdb keeps only in-frame clonotypes and omits some of them. The sample consists of 200,000 to 300,000 clones, approximately 15% of them appearing once. The sample was naive CD4+ T cells from blood. These receptors were collected from a man aged 25 to 45 with type 1 diabetes.

The gene calls are TRBV6-6 and TRBJ2-5; 8 bases are shared with TRBD2. Trimming took 10 bases from V and 0 from J; bases not matched to a gene: 7. In germline, CDR1 is MNHNY, CDR2 SVGAGI (reference sequence). The CDR3 has 14 residues. The chain's CDR3 is CATRTGGYQETQYF. Written as DNA, the CDR3 is TGTGCCACGAGAACGGGGGGGTACCAAGAGACCCAGTACTTC.

This clone showed up just once. V usage is TRBV4-1 and J usage is TRBJ2-7, with no clear D. Germline CDR1 is MGHRA and CDR2 is YSYEKL. CDR3 length equals 14 residues. The V end was cut by 4 bases, the J end by 2 bases, with 12 bases between. Written as DNA, the CDR3 is TGCGCCAGCAGCCTGGCGACACAAACCTACGAGCAGTACTTC. This gives the protein CASSLATQTYEQYF.

This clone was counted a few times. This chain joins TRBV18 and TRBJ2-3, with TRBD2 identical over 10 bases. Germline loops: CDR1 KGHSH, CDR2 LQKENI. V dropped 4 bases and J dropped 2; count of bases not matched to a gene: 3. The CDR3 loop spans 15 amino acids. The CDR3 DNA sequence: TGTGCCAGCTCACGTAGCGGGAGGTCCACAGATACGCAGTATTTT. Protein product: CASSRSGRSTDTQYF.

The chain joins TRBV6-6 to TRBJ2-7, with a weak D call TRBD1 (6 bases). The V end was cut by 0 bases, the J end by 10 bases, with 16 bases between. The germline gives CDR1 MNHNY, CDR2 SVGAGI (reference sequence). CDR3 length: 14 amino acids. DNA of the CDR3: TGTGCCAGCAGTTACTCGACAGGAGAGATACTTCAGTACTTC. Protein sequence: CASSYSTGEILQYF.

This sequence joins TRBV15 and TRBJ2-3; TRBD2 matches at 7 bases. The CDR3 has 14 residues. Germline V CDR1 and CDR2: LNHNV, YYDKDF (reference sequence). With 4 bases clipped from V and 2 bases from J, the junction kept 3 bases outside the gene matches. CDR3 in amino acids: CATSIRDYTDTQYF. DNA for the CDR3: TGTGCCACCAGCATCCGGGACTACACAGATACGCAGTATTTT.